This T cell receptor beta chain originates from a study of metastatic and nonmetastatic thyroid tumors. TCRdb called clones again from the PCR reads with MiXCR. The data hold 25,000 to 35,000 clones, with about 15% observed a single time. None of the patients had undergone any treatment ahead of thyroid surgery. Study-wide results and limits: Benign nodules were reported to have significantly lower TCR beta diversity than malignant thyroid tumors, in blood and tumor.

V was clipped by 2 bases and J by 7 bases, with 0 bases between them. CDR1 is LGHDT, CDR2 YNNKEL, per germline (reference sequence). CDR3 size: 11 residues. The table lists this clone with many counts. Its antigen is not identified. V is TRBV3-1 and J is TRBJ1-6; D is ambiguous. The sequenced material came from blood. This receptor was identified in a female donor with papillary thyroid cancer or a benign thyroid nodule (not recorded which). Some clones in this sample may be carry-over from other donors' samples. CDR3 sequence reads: CASSQNSPLHF. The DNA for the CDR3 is TGTGCCAGCAGCCAAAATTCACCCCTCCACTTT.